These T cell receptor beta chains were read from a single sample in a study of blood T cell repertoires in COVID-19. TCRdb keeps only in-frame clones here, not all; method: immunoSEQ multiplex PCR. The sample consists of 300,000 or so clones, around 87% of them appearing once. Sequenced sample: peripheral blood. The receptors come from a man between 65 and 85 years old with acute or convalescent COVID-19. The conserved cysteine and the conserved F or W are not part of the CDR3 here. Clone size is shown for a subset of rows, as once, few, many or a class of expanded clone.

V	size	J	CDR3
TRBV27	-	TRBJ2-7	ASRAGTGAYEQY
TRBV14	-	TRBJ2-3	ASSHGGTSTDTQY
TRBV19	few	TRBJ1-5	ASSLGDRVWNQPQH
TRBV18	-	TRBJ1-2	ASSPTLDTGPYGYT
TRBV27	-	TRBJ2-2	ASSLRRAPGELF
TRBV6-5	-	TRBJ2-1	ASSFTGNEQF
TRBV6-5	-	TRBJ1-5	ASSSHRGNQPQH
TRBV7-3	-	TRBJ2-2	ASSWGTNTGELF
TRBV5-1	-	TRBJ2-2	ASSSGQYTGELF
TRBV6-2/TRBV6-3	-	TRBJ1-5	ASSRGQRNQPQH
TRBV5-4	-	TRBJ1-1	ASSSSSTGTENTEAF
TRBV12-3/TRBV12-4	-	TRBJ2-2	ASIGGAKELF
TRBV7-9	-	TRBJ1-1	ASSLGITGYTEAF
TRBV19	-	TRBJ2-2	ASSPMRAGELF
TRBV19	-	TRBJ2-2	ASSISWTANTGELF
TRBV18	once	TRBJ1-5	ASSPPGQGVNQPQH
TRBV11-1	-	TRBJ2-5	ASSHRGQETQY
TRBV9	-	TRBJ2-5	ASSVTSGEETQY
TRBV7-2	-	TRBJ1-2	ASSTGVTVNYGYT
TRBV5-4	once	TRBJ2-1	ASSRTSGGFNEQF
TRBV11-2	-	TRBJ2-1	ASSRPGLAGANEQF
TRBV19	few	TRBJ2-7	ASSTPGKGKQY
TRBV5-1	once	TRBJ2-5	ASTGLGPGETQY
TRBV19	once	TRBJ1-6	ASSEPGQYNSPLH
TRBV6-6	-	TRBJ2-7	ASRQGLAGSYEQY
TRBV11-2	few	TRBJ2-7	ASSARRGGEQY
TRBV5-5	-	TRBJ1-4	ASSWAGFANEKLF
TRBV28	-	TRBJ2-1	ASSVPGLAYHEQF
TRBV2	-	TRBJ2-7	ASSARTGVWYEQY
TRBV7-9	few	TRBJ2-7	ASSNRQGGEQY
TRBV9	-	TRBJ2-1	ASSEGGGAYNEQF
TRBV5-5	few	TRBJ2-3	ASSLGGAGGTDTQY
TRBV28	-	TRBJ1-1	ASSLLGGVPMNTEAF
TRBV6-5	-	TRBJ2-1	ASSYRTGGDEQF
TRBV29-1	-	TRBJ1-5	SVTTGGSGNQPQH
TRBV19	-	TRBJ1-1	ASTAIARKNTEAF
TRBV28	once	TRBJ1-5	ASILDREDQPQH
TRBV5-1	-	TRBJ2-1	ASSRDSFSNEQF
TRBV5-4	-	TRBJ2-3	ASSFTFGEADTQY
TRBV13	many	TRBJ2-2	ASSHRQGRGTGELF